This T cell receptor beta chain was profiled in a study of cytomegalovirus exposure and HLA in healthy donors. The germline CDR1 and CDR2 sequences are MNHNS and SASEGT. There are 15 residues in the CDR3. The germline V and J ends were trimmed by 6 bases and 1 base, with 15 bases remaining between them. Primers included in the PCR were 60 Vbeta and 13 Jbeta primers. Using immunoSEQ multiplex PCR, the repertoire was profiled, and TCRdb retains in-frame clones only, with some absent. The table has approximately 160,000 clones, 64% seen once. Material for sequencing was PBMCs. J is TRBJ1-1 and V is TRBV6-1, with D possibly TRBD1 on 5 matching bases. The sequence was collected from a woman between 25 and 40 years old in good health and CMV-seropositive. Written as DNA, the CDR3 is TGTGCCAGCAGGGGACTAAATCCCAAGAACACTGAAGCTTTCTTT. Protein: CASRGLNPKNTEAFF.